This T cell receptor beta chain was recovered during a study of blood T cells in healthy people across ages. A second roughly 7 to 12 cycle PCR used barcoded and J-beta primers. TCRdb reanalysed the 5' RACE reads using MiXCR and keeps one entry per CDR3 protein. The data hold just over 800,000 distinct CDR3 sequences, with 62% observed a single time. CDR3 size: 18 residues. The receptor comes from a man aged 25 to 45 in good health. The V call is TRBV12-3 or TRBV12-4, the J call TRBJ2-4; maybe TRBD2 (7 bases). The J call is in doubt because the DNA end fits TRBJ2-5 better. The sequenced sample was blood. CDR3 nucleotides: TGTGCCAGCAGCCGGTTGGTCGGGGCGGGGGCTTCACAAGAGACCCAGTACTTC. Translating it yields CASSRLVGAGASQETQYF.